What follows describes a single T cell receptor beta chain. Antigen unknown. The data belong to a study of blood T cells in healthy people across ages. Whole-study results and caveats: Roughly linear age-related decline in beta diversity appeared, significant by age about 40.

A J-beta primer mix and a sample-barcoded 5' primer were used in a second PCR of roughly 6 to 11 cycles. In TCRdb, the 5' RACE reads were re-called with MiXCR into one record per CDR3 protein. The table lists over 700,000 distinct CDR3 sequences, roughly 25% of them singletons. The data were also submitted as part of a second study, on T cells of mothers and their children. That work contributes: All RNA that had been extracted was used for cDNA synthesis at approximately 1.4 ug per 15 ul. Overlap ran slightly, non-significantly higher for related than unrelated mother-child pairs.

The receptor was isolated from a boy aged 5 to 17 in good health. The sequenced sample was blood.

The CDR3 DNA is TGTGCCAGCAAACGGACAGGGCCCTACGAGCAGTACTTC. It codes for CASKRTGPYEQYF. The chain carries TRBV12-3 or TRBV12-4 and TRBJ2-5; 8 bases match TRBD1. The J call may be in error: the DNA end matches TRBJ2-7 better. This CDR3 spans 13 amino acids.